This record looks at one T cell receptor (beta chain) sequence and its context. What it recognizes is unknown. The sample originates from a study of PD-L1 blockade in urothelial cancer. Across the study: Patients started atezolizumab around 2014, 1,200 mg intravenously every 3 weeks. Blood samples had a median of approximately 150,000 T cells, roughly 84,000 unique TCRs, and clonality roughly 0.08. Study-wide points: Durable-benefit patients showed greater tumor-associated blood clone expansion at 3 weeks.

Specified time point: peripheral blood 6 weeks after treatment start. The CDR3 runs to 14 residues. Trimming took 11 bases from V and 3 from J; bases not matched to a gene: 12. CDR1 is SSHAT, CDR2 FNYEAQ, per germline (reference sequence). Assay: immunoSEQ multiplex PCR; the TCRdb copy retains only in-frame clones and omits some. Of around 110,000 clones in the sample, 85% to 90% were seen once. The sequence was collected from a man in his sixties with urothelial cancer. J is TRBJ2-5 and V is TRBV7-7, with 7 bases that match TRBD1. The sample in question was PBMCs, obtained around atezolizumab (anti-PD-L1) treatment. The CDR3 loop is CAGGGQVGEETQYF. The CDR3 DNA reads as TGTGCCGGCGGCGGACAGGTCGGGGAAGAGACCCAGTACTTC.